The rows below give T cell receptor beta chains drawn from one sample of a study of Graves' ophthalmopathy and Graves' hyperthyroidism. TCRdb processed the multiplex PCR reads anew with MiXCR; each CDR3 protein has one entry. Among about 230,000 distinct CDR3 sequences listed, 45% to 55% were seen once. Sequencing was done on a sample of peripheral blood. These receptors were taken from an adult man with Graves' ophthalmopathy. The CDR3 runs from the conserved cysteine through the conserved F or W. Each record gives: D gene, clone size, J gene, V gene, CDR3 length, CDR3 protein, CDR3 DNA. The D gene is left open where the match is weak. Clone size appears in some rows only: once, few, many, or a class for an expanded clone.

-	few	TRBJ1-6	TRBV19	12	CASSMDDSPLHF	TGTGCCAGTAGTATGGATGATTCACCCCTCCACTTT
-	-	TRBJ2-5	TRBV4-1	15	CASSLQGYNQETQYF	TGCGCCAGCAGCCTACAGGGATACAACCAAGAGACCCAGTACTTC
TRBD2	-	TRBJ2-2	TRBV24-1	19	CATSDPGTSGVGTYNEQFF	TGTGCCACCAGTGACCCTGGGACTAGCGGAGTCGGGACCTACAATGAGCAGTTTTTT
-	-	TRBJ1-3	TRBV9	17	CASSPRRSASSGNTIYF	TGTGCCAGCAGCCCGAGGCGGAGTGCGAGCTCTGGAAACACCATATATTTT
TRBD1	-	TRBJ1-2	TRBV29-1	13	CSVTDRGNYGYTF	TGCAGCGTTACGGACAGGGGCAACTATGGCTACACCTTC
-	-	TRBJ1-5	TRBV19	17	CASTMGWERNSNQPQHF	TGTGCCAGTACCATGGGGTGGGAGCGGAATAGCAATCAGCCCCAGCATTTT
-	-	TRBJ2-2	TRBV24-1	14	CATSGTANTGELFF	TGTGCCACCAGTGGGACAGCGAACACCGGGGAGCTGTTTTTT
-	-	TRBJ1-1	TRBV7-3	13	CASSSSGTREAFF	TGTGCCAGCAGCTCCTCGGGGACCCGTGAAGCTTTCTTT
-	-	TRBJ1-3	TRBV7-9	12	CASSLEGNTIYF	TGTGCCAGCAGCTTAGAAGGAAACACCATATATTTT
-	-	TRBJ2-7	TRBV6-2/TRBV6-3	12	CASSYRQVWQYF	TGTGCCAGCAGTTACCGACAGGTCTGGCAGTACTTC
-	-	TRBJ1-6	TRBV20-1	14	CSAPSTGDNSPLHF	TGCAGTGCCCCCTCGACAGGCGATAATTCACCCCTCCACTTT
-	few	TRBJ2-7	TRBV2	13	CASSTRQFYEQYF	TGTGCCAGCAGCACCCGACAGTTCTACGAGCAGTACTTC
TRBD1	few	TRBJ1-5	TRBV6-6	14	CASSRLTGNQPQHF	TGTGCCAGCAGTCGGCTGACAGGGAATCAGCCCCAGCATTTT
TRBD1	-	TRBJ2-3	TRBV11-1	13	CASSTDRGDTQYF	TGTGCCAGCAGCACCGACAGGGGAGATACGCAGTATTTT
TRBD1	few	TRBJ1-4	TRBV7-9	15	CASSTGQGANEKLFF	TGTGCCAGCAGCACGGGACAGGGGGCTAATGAAAAACTGTTTTTT
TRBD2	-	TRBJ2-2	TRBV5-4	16	CASSSIAGGGTGELFF	TGTGCCAGCAGCTCCATAGCGGGGGGGGGCACCGGGGAGCTGTTTTTT
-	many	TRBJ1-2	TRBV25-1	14	CASSANTGIYGYTF	TGTGCCAGCAGTGCCAACACAGGGATCTATGGCTACACCTTC
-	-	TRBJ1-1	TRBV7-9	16	CASSFRPESGHHEAFF	TGTGCCAGCAGCTTCAGACCTGAATCGGGACACCATGAAGCTTTCTTT
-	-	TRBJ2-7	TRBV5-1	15	CASSLGTVGSYEQYF	TGCGCCAGCAGCTTGGGTACAGTAGGATCCTACGAGCAGTACTTC
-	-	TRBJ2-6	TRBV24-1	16	CATSESPPSGANVLTF	TGTGCCACCAGTGAATCTCCGCCCTCTGGGGCCAACGTCCTGACTTTC
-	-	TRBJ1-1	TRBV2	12	CASRVSNTEAFF	TGTGCCAGCAGGGTCAGTAACACTGAAGCTTTCTTT
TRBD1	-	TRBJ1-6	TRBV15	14	CATSRDRSNSPLHF	TGTGCCACCAGCAGGGACAGGTCAAATTCACCCCTCCACTTT
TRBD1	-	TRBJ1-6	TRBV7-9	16	CASSLPAGGAGSPLHF	TGTGCCAGCAGCTTACCCGCAGGGGGAGCAGGGTCACCCCTCCACTTT
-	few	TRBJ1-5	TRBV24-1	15	CATSDSKDSNQPQHF	TGTGCCACCAGTGATTCTAAAGATAGCAATCAGCCCCAGCATTTT
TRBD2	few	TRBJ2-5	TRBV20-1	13	CSAAGGIQETQYF	TGCAGTGCGGCGGGGGGGATACAAGAGACCCAGTACTTC
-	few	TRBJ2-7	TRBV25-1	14	CASSEVDRTYEQYF	TGTGCCAGCAGTGAGGTGGACCGGACCTACGAGCAGTACTTC
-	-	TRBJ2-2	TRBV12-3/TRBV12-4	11	CASWDTGELFF	TGTGCCAGCTGGGATACCGGGGAGCTGTTTTTT
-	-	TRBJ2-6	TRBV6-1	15	CASRYQGSGANVLTF	TGTGCCAGCAGATATCAGGGTTCAGGGGCCAACGTCCTGACTTTC
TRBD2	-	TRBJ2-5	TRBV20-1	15	CSAGAGTSGKETQYF	TGCAGTGCTGGGGCCGGGACTAGCGGGAAAGAGACCCAGTACTTC
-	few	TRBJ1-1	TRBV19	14	CASSIPWGMPEAFF	TGTGCCAGTAGTATCCCCTGGGGGATGCCTGAAGCTTTCTTT
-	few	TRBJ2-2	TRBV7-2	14	CASRGTGNTGELFF	TGTGCCAGCCGGGGGACGGGGAACACCGGGGAGCTGTTTTTT
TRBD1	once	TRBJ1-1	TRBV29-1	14	CSLGQGIRNTEAFF	TGCAGTTTGGGACAGGGTATACGGAACACTGAAGCTTTCTTT
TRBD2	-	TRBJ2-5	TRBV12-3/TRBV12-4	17	CASSLGLAGSKGETQYF	TGTGCCAGCAGTTTAGGGCTAGCGGGAAGTAAGGGAGAGACCCAGTACTTC
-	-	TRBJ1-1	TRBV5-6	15	CASSRRGGRGAEAFF	TGTGCCAGCAGCCGAAGGGGGGGGAGAGGCGCTGAAGCTTTCTTT
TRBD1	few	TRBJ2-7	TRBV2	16	CASNWDRGQKTYEQYF	TGTGCCAGCAATTGGGACAGGGGGCAAAAAACCTACGAGCAGTACTTC
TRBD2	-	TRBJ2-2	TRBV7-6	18	CASSLGLGLAGNTGELFF	TGTGCCAGCAGCTTAGGACTAGGACTAGCGGGTAACACCGGGGAGCTGTTTTTT
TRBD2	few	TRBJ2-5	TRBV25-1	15	CASSARLAGQETQYF	TGTGCCAGCAGTGCGCGACTAGCGGGGCAAGAGACCCAGTACTTC
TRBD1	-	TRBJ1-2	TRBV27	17	CASTSLLRGRWDYGYTF	TGTGCCAGCACCTCTTTGTTGAGGGGGCGATGGGACTATGGCTACACCTTC
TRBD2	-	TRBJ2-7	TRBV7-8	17	CASSQARARGGPYEQYF	TGTGCCAGCAGCCAAGCGCGTGCGCGGGGGGGCCCCTACGAGCAGTACTTC
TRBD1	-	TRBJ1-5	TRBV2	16	CASSEVNRGGNQPQHF	TGTGCCAGCAGTGAAGTAAACAGGGGCGGCAATCAGCCCCAGCATTTT
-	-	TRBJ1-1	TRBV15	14	CATSSLLPNTEAFF	TGTGCCACCAGCAGTTTATTGCCGAACACTGAAGCTTTCTTT
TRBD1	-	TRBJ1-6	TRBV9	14	CASSLGQGTSPLHF	TGTGCCAGCAGTTTGGGACAGGGGACTTCACCCCTCCACTTT
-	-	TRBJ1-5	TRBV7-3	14	CASSLGREGQPQHF	TGTGCCAGCAGCTTAGGGCGGGAGGGTCAGCCCCAGCATTTT
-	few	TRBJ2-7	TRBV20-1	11	CSAQFTYEQYF	TGCAGTGCTCAATTCACCTACGAGCAGTACTTC
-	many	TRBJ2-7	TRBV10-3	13	CAIAPGGTYEQYF	TGTGCCATCGCCCCGGGGGGCACCTACGAGCAGTACTTC
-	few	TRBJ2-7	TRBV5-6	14	CASSQTRLSYEQYF	TGTGCCAGCAGCCAGACACGACTCTCCTACGAGCAGTACTTC